Presented here are 16 T cell receptor beta chains from one specimen sequenced in a study of blood T cell repertoires in COVID-19. Some clones are missing from TCRdb's copy, which holds only in-frame ones; the method was immunoSEQ multiplex PCR. Of more than 100,000 clones in the sample, just over 85% were seen once. Material: peripheral blood. These TCRs come from a woman aged 50 to 65 with active or convalescent COVID-19.

CDR3: CASSLGIRDRITYEQYF. CDR3 nucleotide sequence: TGTGCCAGCAGCTTAGGGATCCGGGACAGGATAACCTACGAGCAGTACTTC. The gene calls are TRBV7-2 and TRBJ2-7; TRBD1 agrees at 8 bases. V lost 1 base, J lost 2 bases, and 10 bases stayed unmatched. The CDR3 length is 17 residues. From germline, CDR1 is SGHTA and CDR2 FQGNSA. Together with reference TRBV7-2 and TRBJ2-7, the CDR3 gives the full variable domain: GAGVSQSPSNKVTEKGKDVELRCDPISGHTALYWYRQSLGQGLEFLIYFQGNSAPDKSGLPSDRFSAERTGGSVSTLTIQRTQQEDSAVYLCASSLGIRDRITYEQYFGPGTRLTVT.

The chain combines TRBV7-8 with TRBJ1-1, with TRBD1 matching over 10 bases. Looked up from germline, CDR1 is SGHVS and CDR2 is FQNEAQ. This CDR3 spans 14 amino acids. Germline trimming cut 5 bases from V and 7 bases from J; bases unmatched to any gene: 7. CDR3 residues: CASSTRDRGFEAFF. The DNA for the CDR3 is TGTGCCAGCAGCACCCGGGACAGGGGTTTTGAAGCTTTCTTT.

The rearrangement uses TRBV19 and TRBJ1-1; D remains ambiguous. Germline V gene lookup returns CDR1 LNHDA and CDR2 SQIVND (reference sequence). V shed 5 bases and J shed 5 bases, with 12 bases lying between them. The CDR3 loop spans 13 amino acids. CDR3 protein: CASSSTLKTEAFF. CDR3 in DNA: TGTGCCAGTAGTTCGACTCTAAAGACTGAAGCTTTCTTT. Full variable domain (rest looked up from reference TRBV19 and TRBJ1-1): DGGITQSPKYLFRKEGQNVTLSCEQNLNHDAMYWYRQDPGQGLRLIYYSQIVNDFQKGDIAEGYSVSREKKESFPLTVTSAQKNPTAFYLCASSSTLKTEAFFGQGTRLTVV.

This clone was picked up one time. The chain combines TRBV19 with TRBJ2-1; 8 positions match TRBD1. This CDR3 is 15 amino acids long. The germline V gene encodes CDR1 LNHDA and CDR2 SQIVND (reference sequence). After removal of 2 bases from V and 6 bases from J, the junction contained 6 bases not matched to a gene. The CDR3 reads CASSIRDRGSNEQFF. The CDR3 DNA reads as TGTGCCAGTAGTATACGTGACAGGGGAAGCAATGAGCAGTTCTTC.

This chain joins TRBV3-1 (or the pseudogene TRBV3-2) and TRBJ2-5; TRBD2 agrees at 8 bases. From germline, CDR1 is LGHDT and CDR2 YNNKEL (reference sequence). The V gene end was trimmed by 6 bases and the J gene end by 0 bases; junction bases not matched to a gene: 3. The CDR3 has 14 residues. The CDR3 reads CASSRAGDQETQYF. The CDR3 DNA sequence: TGTGCCAGCAGTCGAGCGGGGGACCAAGAGACCCAGTACTTC.

On this clone: The same CDR3 is also encoded by other DNA sequences in this sample. The rearrangement links TRBV3-1 (or the pseudogene TRBV3-2) to TRBJ2-7; no clear D gene. V was pared by 1 base and J by 4 bases, with 5 bases between. The CDR3 loop spans 12 amino acids. CDR1 LGHDT and CDR2 YNNKEL come from the germline V gene (reference sequence). The CDR3 loop is CASSQARYEQYF. CDR3 sequence (DNA): TGTGCCAGCAGCCAAGCCAGATACGAGCAGTACTTC.

The chain recombines TRBV7-2 with TRBJ2-2, with TRBD1 identical over 9 bases. The CDR3 sequence is 16 residues long. Trimming took 5 bases from V and 7 from J; bases not matched to a gene: 11. CDR1 SGHTA and CDR2 FQGNSA come from the germline V gene. The CDR3 DNA reads as TGTGCCAGCAGCAAGGACAGGGGAGGATATGGCGGGGAGCTGTTTTTT. This translates into CASSKDRGGYGGELFF.

CDR3 residues: CASSEITIYGYTF. CDR3 in DNA: TGTGCCAGCAGTGAAATTACAATTTATGGCTACACCTTC. The rearrangement joins TRBV2 to TRBJ1-2; D is undetermined. Trimming shortened V by 2 bases and J by 5 bases, and 9 bases separated the two germline ends. The CDR3 has 13 residues. In germline, CDR1 is SNHLY, CDR2 FYNNEI.

CDR3 protein: CASSGSGTGPPGEQYF. CDR3 sequence (DNA): TGTGCCAGCAGCGGATCCGGGACAGGTCCACCGGGCGAGCAGTACTTC. The chain employs TRBV9 and TRBJ2-7, with 8 nucleotides matching TRBD1. Germline V gives CDR1 SGDLS, CDR2 YYNGEE. J was trimmed by 6 bases and V by 3 bases; bases with no gene match: 14. The CDR3 extends over 16 amino acids.

This clone was detected only a few times. This chain uses TRBV28 with TRBJ2-3, with 8 bases matching TRBD2. The CDR3 loop spans 16 amino acids. J was trimmed by 4 bases and V by 5 bases; bases with no gene match: 11. Germline-derived CDR1 and CDR2 are MDHEN and SYDVKM. This CDR3 reads CASSPRGAGVSDTQYF. The CDR3 nucleotides are TGTGCCAGCAGTCCCAGGGGAGCGGGAGTATCAGATACGCAGTATTTT.

This clone has only a few counts. The V and J genes are TRBV2 and TRBJ1-5; D might be TRBD1 (5 bases). Germline V CDR1 and CDR2: SNHLY, FYNNEI. This CDR3 contains 14 residues. V lost 6 bases and J 7 bases, leaving 16 bases between the germline ends. The CDR3 DNA reads TGTGCCAGCAGCGGGCAGGGAGGCGGGCAGCCCCAGCATTTT. Encoded protein: CASSGQGGGQPQHF.

This chain connects TRBV10-3 to TRBJ1-2; TRBD1 matches at 7 bases. V was clipped by 6 bases and J by 6 bases; unmatched bases: 4. Germline V gene lookup returns CDR1 ENHRY and CDR2 SYGVKD. The CDR3 spans 12 residues. DNA for the CDR3: TGTGCCATCAGCGACAGGGTCCATGGCTACACCTTC. Its translation is CAISDRVHGYTF.

V and J are TRBV5-4 and TRBJ2-1, with TRBD2 matching over 10 bases. The trim removed 4 bases at V and 7 bases at J, leaving 8 bases unmatched. The CDR3 contains 15 residues. Germline lookup yields CDR1 SGHNT and CDR2 YYREEE (reference sequence). CDR3 coding DNA: TGTGCCAGCAGCATTAGCGGGAGGACGGGAAATGAGCAGTTCTTC. It encodes CASSISGRTGNEQFF.

The chain combines TRBV27 with TRBJ2-7, with a tentative D call TRBD1 (5 bases). V lost 6 bases and J 5 bases, leaving 14 bases between the germline ends. The CDR3 is 13 residues long. The V gene's germline CDR1 is MNHEY and CDR2 SMNVEV (reference sequence). Here the CDR3 reads CASSPGISDEQYF. DNA for the CDR3: TGTGCCAGCAGCCCAGGGATATCGGACGAGCAGTACTTC.

The rearrangement joins TRBV7-2 to TRBJ2-7, with unresolved D. There are 11 residues in the CDR3. CDR1 is SGHTA and CDR2 is FQGNSA in the germline V gene. Trimming removed 5 bases from V and 6 bases from J, with 8 bases in between. CDR3 nucleotides: TGTGCCAGCAGCCCCTATGGCGAGCAGTACTTC. Translation: CASSPYGEQYF.

This clone was recorded only once. V and J are TRBV6-5 and TRBJ1-6; maybe TRBD1 (5 bases). Germline CDR1 is MNHEY and CDR2 is SVGAGI. V was shortened by 8 bases and J by 9 bases, with 17 bases between the two germline ends. This CDR3 is 14 amino acids long. The CDR3 sequence: CASDNPGGSSPLHF. CDR3 nucleotides: TGTGCCAGCGACAATCCCGGGGGGAGTTCACCCCTCCACTTT.